This entry is about one T cell receptor delta chain. What it recognizes is unknown. The record originates from a study of Vδ1+ human thymocytes. Overall study results and limits: Despite high sort purity, around 19% of thymic T cell receptor delta sequences were Vdelta2. Thymic TRG and TRD repertoires appeared highly polyclonal, with Gaussian CDR3 length distributions.

Germline lookup yields CDR1 TSWWSYY and CDR2 QGS. V shed 0 bases, J shed 1 base, and the junction held 15 bases outside the gene matches. The CDR3 consists of 21 residues. The template was reverse-transcribed extracted RNA. Pooled V-gene forward primers with one constant-region reverse primer generated the CDR3 amplicons by multiplex PCR. TCRdb called clones from the multiplex PCR reads again using CATT. The sample lists 70,000 to 90,000 delta-chain clones, around 30% seen once, with approximately 0.25% in the top ten. Thymocytes were sorted as CD3+ TCRVdelta1+ TCRVdelta2- after alphabeta T cell depletion.

The V call is TRDV1, the J call TRDJ1; 12 bases map to TRDD3. The receptor comes from a boy less than two years old who had congenital heart surgery. Source material: Vdelta1+ gamma-delta thymocytes from the thymus. Subset meaning: FACS-sorted CD3+ TCRalphabeta- TCRVdelta1+ TCRVdelta2- thymocytes. The DNA for the CDR3 is TGTGCTCTTGGGGAACTCCGCCTTCGGGTACTGGGGGATACCCCCACCGATAAACTCATCTTT. This gives the protein CALGELRLRVLGDTPTDKLIF.